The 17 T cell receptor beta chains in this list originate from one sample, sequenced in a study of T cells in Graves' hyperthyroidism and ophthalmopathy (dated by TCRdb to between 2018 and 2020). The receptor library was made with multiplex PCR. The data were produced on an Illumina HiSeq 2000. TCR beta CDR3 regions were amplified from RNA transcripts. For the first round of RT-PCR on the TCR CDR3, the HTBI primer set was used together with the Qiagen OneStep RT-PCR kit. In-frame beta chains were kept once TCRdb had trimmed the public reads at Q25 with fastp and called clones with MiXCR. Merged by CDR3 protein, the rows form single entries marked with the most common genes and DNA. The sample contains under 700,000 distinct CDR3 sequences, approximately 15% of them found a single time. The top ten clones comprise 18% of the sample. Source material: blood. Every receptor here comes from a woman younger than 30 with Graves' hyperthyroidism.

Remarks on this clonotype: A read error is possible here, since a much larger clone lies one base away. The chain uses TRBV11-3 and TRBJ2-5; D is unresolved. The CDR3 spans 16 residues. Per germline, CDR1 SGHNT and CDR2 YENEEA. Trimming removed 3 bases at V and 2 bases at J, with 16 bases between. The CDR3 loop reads CASSFPSAAKQETQYF. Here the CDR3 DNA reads TGTGCCAGCAGCTTTCCTTCCGCAGCAAAACAAGAGACCCAGTACTTC.

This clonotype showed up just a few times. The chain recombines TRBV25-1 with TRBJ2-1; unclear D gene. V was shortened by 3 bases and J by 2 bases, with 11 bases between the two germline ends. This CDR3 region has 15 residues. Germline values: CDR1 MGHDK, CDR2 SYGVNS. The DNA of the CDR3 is TGTGCCAGCAGTGATTTAGGGCAACCCTACAATGAGCAGTTCTTC. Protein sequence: CASSDLGQPYNEQFF. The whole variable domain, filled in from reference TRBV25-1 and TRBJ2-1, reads EADIYQTPRYLVIGTGKKITLECSQTMGHDKMYWYQQDPGMELHLIHYSYGVNSTEKGDLSSESTVSRIRTEHFPLTLESARPSHTSQYLCASSDLGQPYNEQFFGPGTRLTVL.

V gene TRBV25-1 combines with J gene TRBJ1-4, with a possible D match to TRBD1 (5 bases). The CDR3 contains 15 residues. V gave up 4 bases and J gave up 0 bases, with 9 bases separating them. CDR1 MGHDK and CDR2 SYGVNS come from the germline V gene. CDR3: CASSGLTATNEKLFF. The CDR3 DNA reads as TGTGCCAGCAGTGGATTGACAGCAACTAATGAAAAACTGTTTTTT.

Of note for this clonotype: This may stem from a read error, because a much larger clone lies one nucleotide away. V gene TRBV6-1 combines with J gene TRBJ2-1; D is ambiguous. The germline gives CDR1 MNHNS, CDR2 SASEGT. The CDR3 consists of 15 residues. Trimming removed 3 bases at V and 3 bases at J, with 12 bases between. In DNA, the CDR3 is TGTGCCAGCAGTGAGAAAAGTGCCAGCTACAATGAGCAGTTCTTC. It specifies CASSEKSASYNEQFF.

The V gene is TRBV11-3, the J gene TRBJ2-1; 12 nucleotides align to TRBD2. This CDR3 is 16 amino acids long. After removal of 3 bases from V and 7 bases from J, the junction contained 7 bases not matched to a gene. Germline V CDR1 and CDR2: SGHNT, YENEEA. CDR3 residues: CASSFASGGATNEQFF. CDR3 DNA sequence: TGTGCCAGCAGCTTTGCTAGCGGGGGGGCCACAAATGAGCAGTTCTTC.

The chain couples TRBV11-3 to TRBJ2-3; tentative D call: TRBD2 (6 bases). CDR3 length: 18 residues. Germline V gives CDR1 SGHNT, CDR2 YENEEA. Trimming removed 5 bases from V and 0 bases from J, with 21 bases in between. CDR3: CASSPRGWQKASTDTQYF. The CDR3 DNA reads TGTGCCAGCAGCCCGCGGGGATGGCAGAAGGCTAGCACAGATACGCAGTATTTT.

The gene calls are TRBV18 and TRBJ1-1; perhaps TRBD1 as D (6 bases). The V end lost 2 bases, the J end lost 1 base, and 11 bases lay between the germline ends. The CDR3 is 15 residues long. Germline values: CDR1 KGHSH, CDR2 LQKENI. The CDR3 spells CASSPELQGNTEAFF. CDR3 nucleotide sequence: TGTGCCAGCTCACCAGAGCTACAGGGGAACACTGAAGCTTTCTTT.

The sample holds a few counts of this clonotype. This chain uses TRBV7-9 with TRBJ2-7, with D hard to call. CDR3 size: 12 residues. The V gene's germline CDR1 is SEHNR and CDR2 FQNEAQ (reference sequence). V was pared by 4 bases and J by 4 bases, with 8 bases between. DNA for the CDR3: TGTGCCAGCAGCTCATCATTATACGAGCAGTACTTC. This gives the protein CASSSSLYEQYF.

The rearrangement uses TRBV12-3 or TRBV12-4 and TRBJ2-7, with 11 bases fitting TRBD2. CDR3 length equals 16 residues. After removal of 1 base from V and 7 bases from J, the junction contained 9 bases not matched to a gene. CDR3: CASSLVATSGVEEQYF. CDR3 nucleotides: TGTGCCAGCAGTTTAGTTGCGACTAGCGGGGTTGAGGAGCAGTACTTC.

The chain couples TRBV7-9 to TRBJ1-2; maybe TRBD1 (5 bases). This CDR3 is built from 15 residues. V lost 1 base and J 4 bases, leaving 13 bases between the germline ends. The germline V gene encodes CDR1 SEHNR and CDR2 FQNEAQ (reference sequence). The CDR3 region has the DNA TGTGCCAGCAGCTTAGTCAAGGGGACGGGCTATGGCTACACCTTC. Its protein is CASSLVKGTGYGYTF.

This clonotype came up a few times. CDR3 sequence (DNA): TGTGCCAGCAGTAATGAGATAGGTGGAAACACCATATATTTT. Amino acid sequence: CASSNEIGGNTIYF. This chain uses TRBV7-2 with TRBJ1-3; D call uncertain. V lost 6 bases to trimming and J lost 3 bases, with 12 bases between them. In germline, CDR1 is SGHTA, CDR2 FQGNSA. There are 14 residues in the CDR3.

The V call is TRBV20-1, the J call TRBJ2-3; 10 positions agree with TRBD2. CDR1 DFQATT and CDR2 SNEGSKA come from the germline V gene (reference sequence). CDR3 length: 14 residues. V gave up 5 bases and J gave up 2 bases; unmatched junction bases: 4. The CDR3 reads CSALTSGVTDTQYF. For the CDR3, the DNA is TGCAGTGCTTTAACTAGCGGGGTCACAGATACGCAGTATTTT.

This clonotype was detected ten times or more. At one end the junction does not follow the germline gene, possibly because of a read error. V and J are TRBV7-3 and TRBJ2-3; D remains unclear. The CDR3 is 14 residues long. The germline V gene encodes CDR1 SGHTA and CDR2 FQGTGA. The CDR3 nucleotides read TGCGCCAGCAGCTTAAGGGCTAGCACAGATACGCAGTATTTT. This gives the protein CASSLRASTDTQYF.

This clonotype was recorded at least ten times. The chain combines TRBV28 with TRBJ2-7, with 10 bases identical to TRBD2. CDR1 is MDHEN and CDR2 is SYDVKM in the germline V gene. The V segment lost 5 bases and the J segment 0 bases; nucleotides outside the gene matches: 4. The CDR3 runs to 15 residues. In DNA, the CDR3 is TGTGCCAGCAGTCCTAGCGGGAGTGTCTCCTACGAGCAGTACTTC. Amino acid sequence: CASSPSGSVSYEQYF.

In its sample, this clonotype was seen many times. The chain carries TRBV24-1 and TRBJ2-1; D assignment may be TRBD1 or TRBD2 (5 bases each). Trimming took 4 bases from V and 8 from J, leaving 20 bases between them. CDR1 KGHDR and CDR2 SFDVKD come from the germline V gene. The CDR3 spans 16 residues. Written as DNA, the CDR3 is TGTGCCACCAGTGACCCATCCGGGACCGATAGGGATGAGCAGTTCTTC. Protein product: CATSDPSGTDRDEQFF.

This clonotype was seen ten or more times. CDR3 in amino acids: CASSSTGTGGARTEAFF. The CDR3 nucleotides are TGTGCCAGCAGTTCGACCGGGACAGGGGGCGCGAGGACTGAAGCTTTCTTT. The chain is built from TRBV11-1 and TRBJ1-1, with 12 positions matching TRBD1. The trim removed 6 bases at V and 5 bases at J, leaving 13 bases unmatched. The CDR3 loop spans 17 amino acids. The germline V gene encodes CDR1 SGHAT and CDR2 FQDESV (reference sequence). The variable domain in full, completed from reference TRBV11-1 and TRBJ1-1, reads EAEVAQSPRYKITEKSQAVAFWCDPISGHATLYWYRQILGQGPELLVQFQDESVVDDSQLPKDRFSAERLKGVDSTLKIQPAELGDSAMYLCASSSTGTGGARTEAFFGQGTRLTVV.

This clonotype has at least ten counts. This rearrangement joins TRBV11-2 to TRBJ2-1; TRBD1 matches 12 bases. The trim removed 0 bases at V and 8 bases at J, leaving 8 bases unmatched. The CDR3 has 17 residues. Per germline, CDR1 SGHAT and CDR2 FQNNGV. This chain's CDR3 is CASSLEVRDRGHHEQFF. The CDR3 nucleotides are TGTGCCAGCAGCTTAGAGGTTAGGGACAGGGGGCATCATGAGCAGTTCTTC.